What follows are 32 T cell receptor beta chains derived from one specimen sequenced in a study of cytomegalovirus exposure and HLA in healthy donors. Primers for the PCR totalled 60 Vbeta and 13 Jbeta. Sequencing used immunoSEQ multiplex PCR; TCRdb keeps in-frame clones, though not all of them. Seen in this sample are 180,000 or so clones; the ten most common clones hold around 0.74%. Sequencing was carried out using PBMCs. The receptor source for this set is a boy younger than 18 in good health and CMV-seronegative.

J is TRBJ2-7 and V is TRBV25-1; D gene ambiguous. The CDR3 length is 12 residues. Germline V gene lookup returns CDR1 MGHDK and CDR2 SYGVNS. Trimming removed 3 bases at V and 3 bases at J, with 6 bases between. The CDR3 sequence is CASSDPSYEQYF. CDR3 DNA: TGTGCCAGCAGTGACCCCAGCTACGAGCAGTACTTC.

V usage is TRBV12-2 and J usage is TRBJ2-7; the D call in the table, TRBD2, was not verified against the DNA. TRBV12-2 is a recognized pseudogene. The CDR3 spans 15 residues. CDR3 sequence: CASRSLSGGYYEQYF. CDR3 in DNA: TGTGCAAGTCGCTCCCTTTCGGGGGGATATTACGAGCAGTACTTC.

V is TRBV9 and J is TRBJ1-2; TRBD1 might be the D (5 bases). This CDR3 comprises 15 residues. Trimming left V 0 bases short and J 4 bases short, with 13 bases between. Germline CDR1 is SGDLS and CDR2 is YYNGEE. The CDR3 bases are TGTGCCAGCAGCGTAGATGACAGAATTTCCTATGGCTACACCTTC. Amino acids: CASSVDDRISYGYTF. Combining the CDR3 with reference TRBV9 and TRBJ1-2 gives the whole variable domain DSGVTQTPKHLITATGQRVTLRCSPRSGDLSVYWYQQSLDQGLQFLIQYYNGEERAKGNILERFSAQQFPDLHSELNLSSLELGDSALYFCASSVDDRISYGYTFGSGTRLTVV.

The V call is TRBV5-1, the J call TRBJ2-7; a possible D gene is TRBD1 (6 bases). The germline V gene has CDR1 SGHRS and CDR2 YFSETQ. V lost 1 base and J lost 5, with 13 bases in between. The CDR3 runs to 14 residues. This CDR3 reads CASSLTGQPDEQYF. CDR3 DNA: TGCGCCAGCAGCTTGACAGGGCAGCCGGACGAGCAGTACTTC.

The gene calls are TRBV30 and TRBJ1-6; TRBD1 might be the D (6 bases). CDR3 length: 13 amino acids. Germline CDR1 and CDR2: GTSNPN and SVGIG (reference sequence). V lost 1 base to trimming and J lost 9 bases, with 10 bases between them. In nucleotides, the CDR3 is TGTGCCTGGAGTGACAGGGTCGGTTCACCCCTCCACTTT. It yields the protein CAWSDRVGSPLHF.

The chain recombines TRBV6-6 with TRBJ1-4; D gene unclear. V lost 0 bases to trimming and J lost 0 bases, with 5 bases between them. Germline loops: CDR1 MNHNY, CDR2 SVGAGI (reference sequence). The CDR3 is made up of 15 amino acids. The CDR3 bases are TGTGCCAGCAGTTACTCGCCAGCAACTAATGAAAAACTGTTTTTT. This gives the protein CASSYSPATNEKLFF.

The chain couples TRBV13 to TRBJ1-1, with no clear D. Germline CDR1 and CDR2: PRHDT and FYEKMQ (reference sequence). This CDR3 is built from 11 residues. Deletions cut 3 bases from V and 3 bases from J, with 2 bases between. This CDR3 is CASSFDTEAFF. CDR3 in DNA: TGTGCCAGCAGCTTCGACACTGAAGCTTTCTTT.

V usage is TRBV5-1 and J usage is TRBJ2-3; 11 positions agree with TRBD1. Germline CDR1 is SGHRS and CDR2 is YFSETQ. After removal of 0 bases from V and 2 bases from J, the junction contained 8 bases not matched to a gene. CDR3 size: 18 residues. Written as DNA, the CDR3 is TGCGCCAGCAGCTTGGCCTTTGCAGGACAGGGGGCCACAGATACGCAGTATTTT. Its translation: CASSLAFAGQGATDTQYF. Filled out from reference TRBV5-1 and TRBJ2-3, the complete variable domain reads KAGVTQTPRYLIKTRGQQVTLSCSPISGHRSVSWYQQTPGQGLQFLFEYFSETQRNKGNFPGRFSGRQFSNSRSEMNVSTLELGDSALYLCASSLAFAGQGATDTQYFGPGTRLTVL.

The gene calls are TRBV5-1 and TRBJ1-2; TRBD1 might be the D (5 bases). In germline, CDR1 is SGHRS, CDR2 YFSETQ. The length of the CDR3 is 13 residues. Trimming took 0 bases from V and 8 from J, leaving 11 bases between them. CDR3 in DNA: TGCGCCAGCAGCTTGGTTTCGCAGGGCGGCTACACCTTC. Protein sequence: CASSLVSQGGYTF.

This CDR3 reads CASSYRSGGISYEQYF. The CDR3, as DNA: TGTGCCAGCAGTTACCGGTCAGGGGGCATCTCCTACGAGCAGTACTTC. V and J are TRBV6-6 and TRBJ2-7; 8 bases match TRBD1. Germline V CDR1 and CDR2: MNHNY, SVGAGI (reference sequence). V was pared by 2 bases and J by 0 bases, with 6 bases of the junction left unmatched. This CDR3 is 16 amino acids long.

The rearrangement uses TRBV15 and TRBJ2-3; 8 nucleotides align to TRBD1. V was clipped by 9 bases and J by 0 bases; unmatched bases: 5. This CDR3 is built from 14 residues. CDR1 and CDR2 (germline): LNHNV, YYDKDF (reference sequence). The DNA of the CDR3 is TGTGCCACAGACCGGGACAGGAGCACAGATACGCAGTATTTT. It specifies CATDRDRSTDTQYF.

V is TRBV5-4 and J is TRBJ2-7, with TRBD1 identical over 7 bases. Germline V gives CDR1 SGHNT, CDR2 YYREEE (reference sequence). Germline trimming cut 4 bases from V and 3 bases from J; bases unmatched to any gene: 10. This CDR3 region has 15 residues. The CDR3, as DNA: TGTGCCAGCAGCCGCACGACAGGGTTAAACTACGAGCAGTACTTC. It translates to CASSRTTGLNYEQYF.

The gene calls are TRBV7-2 and TRBJ1-2, with D perhaps matching TRBD1 (6 bases). Between the trimmed V and J ends, which lost 1 base and 8 bases, there was a span of 14 bases. CDR3 length equals 14 residues. Germline CDR1 SGHTA, CDR2 FQGNSA. For the CDR3, the DNA is TGTGCCAGCAGCTTAGGAGGGGGAGGGTTAGGCTACACCTTC. Translation gives CASSLGGGGLGYTF.

V is TRBV5-1 and J is TRBJ1-3; 10 bases are a match to TRBD1. V lost 7 bases and J lost 0; bases outside the gene matches: 13. Germline V gene data show CDR1 as SGHRS and CDR2 as YFSETQ. The CDR3 is 18 residues long. The CDR3 DNA reads TGCGCCAGCCGACGGACAGGGGGACTAGACTCCTCTGGAAACACCATATATTTT. Translating gives CASRRTGGLDSSGNTIYF. Based on the CDR3 plus reference TRBV5-1 and TRBJ1-3, the full variable domain is KAGVTQTPRYLIKTRGQQVTLSCSPISGHRSVSWYQQTPGQGLQFLFEYFSETQRNKGNFPGRFSGRQFSNSRSEMNVSTLELGDSALYLCASRRTGGLDSSGNTIYFGEGSWLTVV.

The chain carries TRBV2 and TRBJ2-6; possibly TRBD2 for D (8 bases). CDR1 is SNHLY, CDR2 FYNNEI, per germline. CDR3 length: 16 residues. The V end was cut by 11 bases, the J end by 2 bases, with 19 bases between. The CDR3 loop is CACYRGAGAGANVLTF. In DNA, the CDR3 is TGTGCCTGTTACAGGGGAGCGGGAGCTGGGGCCAACGTCCTGACTTTC. Looking up the rest from reference TRBV2 and TRBJ2-6 gives the full variable domain: EPEVTQTPSHQVTQMGQEVILRCVPISNHLYFYWYRQILGQKVEFLVSFYNNEISEKSEIFDDQFSVERPDGSNFTLKIRSTKLEDSAMYFCACYRGAGAGANVLTFGAGSRLTVL.

The rearrangement links TRBV6-1 to TRBJ1-1; 7 nucleotides match TRBD1. J gave up 3 bases and V 10 bases, and 8 bases lay outside the gene matches. Germline V gives CDR1 MNHNS, CDR2 SASEGT. The CDR3 is 13 amino acids. Here the CDR3 DNA reads TGTGCCATCCTTCGGACAGGATACACTGAAGCTTTCTTT. Translating it yields CAILRTGYTEAFF.

The rearrangement links TRBV4-3 to TRBJ2-2; 11 bases agree with TRBD1. The V segment lost 4 bases and the J segment 6 bases; nucleotides outside the gene matches: 7. Germline V gene lookup returns CDR1 LGHNA and CDR2 YSLEER. The CDR3 consists of 16 residues. The CDR3 loop reads CASSRRPGQGAGELFF. The CDR3 DNA sequence: TGCGCCAGCAGCCGGAGACCGGGACAGGGGGCCGGGGAGCTGTTTTTT.

This rearrangement joins TRBV9 to TRBJ2-7, with 8 bases fitting TRBD1. V was pared by 3 bases and J by 2 bases, with 4 bases of the junction left unmatched. This CDR3 spans 14 amino acids. Germline V lookup: CDR1 SGDLS, CDR2 YYNGEE. The CDR3 DNA reads as TGTGCCAGCAGCGAGGGGACAGGCCCCTACGAGCAGTACTTC. Protein sequence: CASSEGTGPYEQYF. The whole variable domain, remainder taken from reference TRBV9 and TRBJ2-7, is DSGVTQTPKHLITATGQRVTLRCSPRSGDLSVYWYQQSLDQGLQFLIQYYNGEERAKGNILERFSAQQFPDLHSELNLSSLELGDSALYFCASSEGTGPYEQYFGPGTRLTVT.

The chain employs TRBV5-6 and TRBJ1-6; TRBD1 aligns across 7 bases. The CDR3 runs to 12 residues. The V and J ends lost 6 bases and 9 bases, in that order; junction bases with no gene match: 3. Germline loops: CDR1 SGHDT, CDR2 YYEEEE. The DNA for the CDR3 is TGTGCCAGCAACAGGGGCGCTTCACCCCTCCACTTT. Translating it yields CASNRGASPLHF.

The V gene is TRBV6-5, the J gene TRBJ1-1; D is uncertain. The CDR3 is 12 residues long. Trimming took 6 bases from V and 0 from J, leaving 5 bases between them. Germline values: CDR1 MNHEY, CDR2 SVGAGI. CDR3 amino acids: CASRQVNTEAFF. The CDR3 DNA follows: TGTGCCAGCAGACAAGTGAACACTGAAGCTTTCTTT.

The gene calls are TRBV4-1 and TRBJ1-2; 12 bases are a match to TRBD1. CDR3 length: 16 residues. Germline V CDR1 and CDR2: MGHRA, YSYEKL. V shed 2 bases, J shed 8 bases, and the junction held 9 bases outside the gene matches. The CDR3: CASSQTPGQGAGGYTF. CDR3 DNA sequence: TGCGCCAGCAGCCAAACTCCGGGACAGGGGGCAGGGGGCTACACCTTC.

This chain joins TRBV15 and TRBJ1-2, with TRBD1 matching over 12 bases. There are 14 residues in the CDR3. V was pared by 10 bases and J by 7 bases, with 10 bases of the junction left unmatched. CDR1 and CDR2 (germline): LNHNV, YYDKDF (reference sequence). CDR3 loop: CAIKPGQGAFGYTF. In DNA, the CDR3 is TGTGCCATCAAACCGGGACAGGGGGCTTTTGGCTACACCTTC.

DNA of the CDR3: TGTGCCAGCAGCCAACTCGCGGGGGCTATCAATGAGCAGTTCTTC. Encoded protein: CASSQLAGAINEQFF. V usage is TRBV9 and J usage is TRBJ2-1, with a possible D match to TRBD2 (7 bases). The CDR3 extends over 15 amino acids. CDR1 is SGDLS, CDR2 YYNGEE, per germline. Trimming took 4 bases from V and 6 from J, leaving 17 bases between them. The complete variable domain, with remaining parts taken from reference TRBV9 and TRBJ2-1, reads DSGVTQTPKHLITATGQRVTLRCSPRSGDLSVYWYQQSLDQGLQFLIQYYNGEERAKGNILERFSAQQFPDLHSELNLSSLELGDSALYFCASSQLAGAINEQFFGPGTRLTVL.

The CDR3 DNA reads as TGCAGCGTCCAGCTGACGGGCTACGAGCAGTACTTC. This translates into CSVQLTGYEQYF. The V gene is TRBV29-1, the J gene TRBJ2-7; no definite D call. The V and J ends lost 6 bases and 3 bases respectively, with 12 bases between them. This CDR3 comprises 12 residues. CDR1 is SQVTM, CDR2 ANQGSEA, per germline.

The chain uses TRBV6-5 and TRBJ1-3, with D perhaps matching TRBD1 (6 bases). Trimming cost V 5 bases and J 6 bases, with 11 bases left between them. This CDR3 is 13 amino acids long. Germline V gene sequence: CDR1 MNHEY, CDR2 SVGAGI. CDR3 sequence reads: CASSPYRANTIYF. CDR3 bases: TGTGCCAGCAGTCCTTACAGGGCAAACACCATATATTTT.

The chain links TRBV7-9 to TRBJ1-6; maybe TRBD1 (5 bases). V shed 0 bases and J shed 7 bases, with 7 bases lying between them. The germline V gene encodes CDR1 SEHNR and CDR2 FQNEAQ (reference sequence). The length of the CDR3 is 14 residues. CDR3 loop: CASSLAQGNSPLHF. CDR3 nucleotides: TGTGCCAGCAGCTTAGCGCAGGGCAATTCACCCCTCCACTTT.

This CDR3 reads CASTHDRNQPQHF. DNA for the CDR3: TGTGCCAGCACCCACGACAGAAATCAGCCCCAGCATTTT. The chain employs TRBV6-5 and TRBJ1-5; tentatively, D is TRBD1 (5 bases). The ends were cut back, 7 bases at V and 4 bases at J, with 11 bases in the middle. Germline V CDR1 and CDR2: MNHEY, SVGAGI. The CDR3 contains 13 residues.

The gene calls are TRBV18 and TRBJ1-1; 11 bases map to TRBD1. The junction had 10 bases not matched to a gene; V was cut back by 4 bases and J by 6 bases. CDR3 size: 16 residues. CDR1 and CDR2 (germline): KGHSH, LQKENI. Here the CDR3 DNA reads TGTGCCAGCTCACAAAATCCGGGACAGGGGGTCCCTGAAGCTTTCTTT. Protein product: CASSQNPGQGVPEAFF.

The chain couples TRBV20-1 to TRBJ2-5; possibly TRBD2 for D (5 bases). CDR3 size: 11 residues. Germline V CDR1 and CDR2: DFQATT, SNEGSKA (reference sequence). With 3 bases removed from V and 9 bases from J, the gap between germline ends came to 11 bases. DNA for the CDR3: TGCAGTGCTAGGACCAAGGAGGCCCAGTACTTC. Translation gives CSARTKEAQYF.

The chain recombines TRBV6-5 with TRBJ2-3; possible D gene TRBD2, 6 bases. With 4 bases removed from V and 1 base from J, the gap between germline ends came to 12 bases. The germline CDR1 and CDR2 sequences are MNHEY and SVGAGI. This CDR3 has 15 amino acids. Written as DNA, the CDR3 is TGTGCCAGCAGTTTCGGGGGAGGCGGCACAGATACGCAGTATTTT. Amino acids: CASSFGGGGTDTQYF.

This chain uses TRBV27 with TRBJ2-7; 7 bases are a match to TRBD2. The CDR3 extends over 14 amino acids. Germline V lookup: CDR1 MNHEY, CDR2 SMNVEV (reference sequence). V was pared by 0 bases and J by 4 bases, with 3 bases of the junction left unmatched. CDR3 in amino acids: CASSLSSGWYEQYF. The CDR3 region has the DNA TGTGCCAGCAGTTTATCTAGCGGGTGGTACGAGCAGTACTTC.

This chain links TRBV10-2 with TRBJ2-7, with TRBD2 matching 7 bases. The V gene's germline CDR1 is WSHSY and CDR2 SAAADI. CDR3 length: 13 residues. With V trimmed by 4 bases and J by 3 bases, 3 bases remained unmatched. CDR3 sequence (DNA): TGCGCCAGCAGTGTGGGGGGGTTCTACGAGCAGTACTTC. It yields the protein CASSVGGFYEQYF.